This entry lists 20 T cell receptor beta chains sequenced from one sample in a study of radiotherapy plus CTLA-4 blockade in lung cancer (dated by TCRdb to 2016 to 2018). Libraries were prepared through the immunoSEQ multiplex PCR assay. Drawn from immuneACCESS, this table holds only the in-frame rearrangements with V and J called that TCRdb kept. Clones are partly lost; checked studies trace under half to an unresolved V gene and leave the rest unexplained. This sample has tens of thousands of clones in its table, and 79% of those were observed once. The ten largest clones add up to 8.5% of the sample. The input for sequencing was peripheral blood, taken from a patient treated with radiotherapy plus ipilimumab. These receptors all stem from a human donor with non-small cell lung cancer who had a complete response to radiotherapy plus ipilimumab.

V is TRBV6-6 and J is TRBJ2-1; TRBD1 might be the D (5 bases). V was trimmed by 2 bases and J by 3 bases, leaving 5 bases between them. Germline V CDR1 and CDR2: MNHNY, SVGAGI (reference sequence). This CDR3 comprises 13 residues. CDR3 in DNA: TGTGCCAGCAGTTACGACAGCTACAATGAGCAGTTCTTC. Its protein is CASSYDSYNEQFF.

About this clone: The sample contains more than one DNA sequence encoding this CDR3. The J gene is TRBJ1-5, the V gene TRBV7-2; D is unresolved. CDR3 length: 15 amino acids. V shed 1 base and J shed 0 bases, with 7 bases lying between them. The germline V gene has CDR1 SGHTA and CDR2 FQGNSA. The CDR3 spells CASSLDGGSNQPQHF. The DNA of the CDR3 is TGTGCCAGCAGCTTAGATGGCGGTAGCAATCAGCCCCAGCATTTT.

The rearrangement uses TRBV29-1 and TRBJ1-6, with D tentatively TRBD1 (6 bases). V lost 5 bases and J lost 6, with 14 bases in between. CDR3 size: 14 residues. Germline CDR1 and CDR2: SQVTM and ANQGSEA. This CDR3 reads CSVTGSDPNSPLHF. The CDR3 bases are TGCAGCGTTACAGGGTCCGACCCTAATTCACCCCTCCACTTT.

The gene calls are TRBV14 and TRBJ2-2; 7 nucleotides align to TRBD1. Germline V lookup: CDR1 SGHDN, CDR2 FVKESK. This CDR3 is built from 17 residues. J was trimmed by 0 bases and V by 5 bases; bases with no gene match: 9. The CDR3 spells CASSSRTGSANTGELFF. The CDR3 DNA is TGTGCCAGCAGCTCACGGACAGGAAGCGCGAACACCGGGGAGCTGTTTTTT. The full variable domain, rest sourced from reference TRBV14 and TRBJ2-2, is EAGVTQFPSHSVIEKGQTVTLRCDPISGHDNLYWYRRVMGKEIKFLLHFVKESKQDESGMPNNRFLAERTGGTYSTLKVQPAELEDSGVYFCASSSRTGSANTGELFFGEGSRLTVL.

The chain has TRBV10-2 and TRBJ2-7; 7 bases are a match to TRBD2. V lost 3 bases to trimming and J lost 2 bases; unmatched junction nucleotides: 10. This CDR3 has 16 amino acids. Germline V lookup: CDR1 WSHSY, CDR2 SAAADI. Written as DNA, the CDR3 is TGCGCCAGCAGTGATCTTTCGGGCGGGAGCCCCTACGAGCAGTACGTC. It encodes CASSDLSGGSPYEQYV.

V usage is TRBV9 and J usage is TRBJ2-3, with a tentative D call TRBD1 (5 bases). The CDR3 totals 15 residues. From germline, CDR1 is SGDLS and CDR2 YYNGEE. The V gene lost 0 bases and the J gene lost 0 bases, with 8 bases spanning the gap. CDR3 sequence (DNA): TGTGCCAGCAGCGTAGCGACAGTTAGCACAGATACGCAGTATTTT. Residues: CASSVATVSTDTQYF.

V usage is TRBV5-4 and J usage is TRBJ2-4; the match to TRBD1 covers 7 bases. CDR3 length: 15 amino acids. The germline V gene has CDR1 SGHNT and CDR2 YYREEE (reference sequence). V lost 0 bases to trimming and J lost 4 bases; unmatched junction nucleotides: 4. For the CDR3, the DNA is TGTGCCAGCAGCTTGGCAGGGACAGAAAAAAACATTCAGTACTTC. Protein product: CASSLAGTEKNIQYF.

The genes are TRBV4-1 and TRBJ2-1, with a weak D call TRBD2 (5 bases). The CDR3 is 15 residues long. Per the germline V gene, CDR1 is MGHRA and CDR2 is YSYEKL. The V and J ends lost 4 bases and 6 bases respectively, with 16 bases between them. CDR3 sequence: CASSPLPRGLNEQFF. For the CDR3, the DNA is TGCGCCAGCAGCCCGCTGCCCCGGGGTCTCAATGAGCAGTTCTTC.

The chain uses TRBV5-6 and TRBJ1-2; TRBD1 agrees at 7 bases. The J segment lost 8 bases and the V segment lost 0 bases, leaving 10 bases of the junction unmatched. The germline CDR1 and CDR2 sequences are SGHDT and YYEEEE. This CDR3 contains 15 residues. In nucleotides, the CDR3 is TGTGCCAGCAGCTTGGCCTCGACAGGGAGAGGAGGCTACACCTTC. This sequence encodes CASSLASTGRGGYTF. Full variable domain (missing parts from reference TRBV5-6 and TRBJ1-2): DAGVTQSPTHLIKTRGQQVTLRCSPKSGHDTVSWYQQALGQGPQFIFQYYEEEERQRGNFPDRFSGHQFPNYSSELNVNALLLGDSALYLCASSLASTGRGGYTFGSGTRLTVV.

V and J are TRBV6-1 and TRBJ2-1; weak D call: TRBD1 (6 bases). The CDR3 consists of 12 residues. Between the trimmed V and J ends, which lost 5 bases and 15 bases, there was a span of 17 bases. CDR1 and CDR2 from the germline V gene are MNHNS and SASEGT. CDR3 residues: CASSRYPGTLFF. The CDR3 region has the DNA TGTGCCAGCAGTCGCTACCCCGGGACACTGTTCTTC.

The gene calls are TRBV7-2 and TRBJ1-6; D might be TRBD1 (6 bases). The CDR3 spans 15 residues. V was shortened by 8 bases and J by 9 bases, with 20 bases between the two germline ends. CDR1 and CDR2 from the germline V gene are SGHTA and FQGNSA. The chain's CDR3 is CASRTLQGKGSPLHF. The CDR3 DNA is TGTGCCAGCCGTACCCTCCAGGGGAAGGGTTCACCCCTCCACTTT.

This clone appeared a few times. V is TRBV9 and J is TRBJ2-7; 10 bases are a match to TRBD2. The CDR3 loop spans 16 amino acids. J gave up 6 bases and V 4 bases, and 13 bases lay outside the gene matches. CDR1 and CDR2 (germline): SGDLS, YYNGEE. The CDR3 DNA sequence: TGTGCCAGCAGCTTCTCCGTTCTAGCGGGGGCCTCCGAGCAGTACTTC. As protein: CASSFSVLAGASEQYF.

The CDR3 protein is CASSLTGTNTGELFF. CDR3 sequence (DNA): TGTGCCAGCAGCTTGACAGGGACGAACACCGGGGAGCTGTTTTTT. The chain has TRBV7-9 and TRBJ2-2, with 7 bases lining up with TRBD1. Trimming cost V 3 bases and J 0 bases; bases outside gene matches: 1. This CDR3 spans 15 amino acids. The V gene's germline CDR1 is SEHNR and CDR2 FQNEAQ (reference sequence). Combining the CDR3 with reference TRBV7-9 and TRBJ2-2 gives the whole variable domain DTGVSQNPRHKITKRGQNVTFRCDPISEHNRLYWYRQTLGQGPEFLTYFQNEAQLEKSRLLSDRFSAERPKGSFSTLEIQRTEQGDSAMYLCASSLTGTNTGELFFGEGSRLTVL.

This clone was counted only a few times. J is TRBJ1-4 and V is TRBV5-6, with a possible D match to TRBD1 (6 bases). This CDR3 has 15 residues. Germline lookup yields CDR1 SGHDT and CDR2 YYEEEE. With 4 bases removed from V and 4 bases from J, the gap between germline ends came to 14 bases. CDR3 DNA sequence: TGTGCCAGCAGCATAGGGACAACATATAATGAAAAACTGTTTTTT. Translated: CASSIGTTYNEKLFF.

The gene calls are TRBV27 and TRBJ1-1; D is unresolved. The CDR3 length is 13 residues. V lost 6 bases, J lost 0 bases, and 8 bases lay in between. Germline loops: CDR1 MNHEY, CDR2 SMNVEV (reference sequence). The CDR3 DNA follows: TGTGCCAGCAGGGAGGTCATGAACACTGAAGCTTTCTTT. It specifies CASREVMNTEAFF.

The chain is built from TRBV2 and TRBJ2-1; 9 positions match TRBD1. V shed 10 bases, J shed 10 bases, and the junction held 11 bases outside the gene matches. Germline CDR1 SNHLY, CDR2 FYNNEI. CDR3 length: 13 residues. CDR3 nucleotide sequence: TGTGCCAAGGAGGAACAGGGGGCGGGAGAGCAGTTCTTC. Its protein product is CAKEEQGAGEQFF.

V gene TRBV7-2 combines with J gene TRBJ1-3, with 7 bases lining up with TRBD1. Germline CDR1 and CDR2: SGHTA and FQGNSA. The CDR3 consists of 17 residues. The junction had 6 bases not matched to a gene; V was cut back by 1 base and J by 0 bases. The CDR3 bases are TGTGCCAGCAGCTTAGGACAGGGCCTAAGCTCTGGAAACACCATATATTTT. The encoded protein is CASSLGQGLSSGNTIYF.

This rearrangement joins TRBV5-4 to TRBJ2-3; unclear D gene. The V and J ends lost 4 bases and 4 bases respectively, with 13 bases between them. CDR3 length equals 14 residues. In germline, CDR1 is SGHNT, CDR2 YYREEE (reference sequence). CDR3 nucleotides: TGTGCCAGCAGCCCCCCTGACCGGGCAGATACGCAGTATTTT. Amino acid sequence: CASSPPDRADTQYF.

The chain has TRBV7-6 and TRBJ2-5; D is possibly TRBD2 (7 bases). Looked up from germline, CDR1 is SGHVS and CDR2 is FNYEAQ. The CDR3 contains 15 residues. The V gene lost 5 bases and the J gene lost 2 bases, with 15 bases spanning the gap. CDR3 DNA: TGTGCCAGCAGCGGACTAGGGGGGGGACAAGAGACCCAGTACTTC. It specifies CASSGLGGGQETQYF.

The chain recombines TRBV25-1 with TRBJ1-4; 7 bases are a match to TRBD1. V shed 5 bases, J shed 12 bases, and the junction held 18 bases outside the gene matches. This CDR3 spans 16 amino acids. In germline, CDR1 is MGHDK, CDR2 SYGVNS. In DNA, the CDR3 is TGTGCCAGCAGTAGACAGGGACAGAACCCGTATGATGAACTGTTTTTT. This sequence encodes CASSRQGQNPYDELFF.